The source of this T cell receptor (beta chain) is a study of blood T cell repertoires in COVID-19. The CDR3 contains 13 residues. V was trimmed by 5 bases and J by 7 bases, leaving 12 bases between them. TCRdb's table, derived via immunoSEQ multiplex PCR, lists solely in-frame clones and lacks some. The table shows approximately 140,000 clones, with roughly 90% occurring only once. This TCR was recovered from a woman in her twenties or thirties with acute COVID-19. Sequencing was done on a sample of PBMCs or T cells enriched from blood (not recorded which). The V call is TRBV12-3 or TRBV12-4, the J call TRBJ2-1; possibly TRBD1 for D (5 bases). The CDR3 DNA reads TGTGCCAGCAGTCCCACGACAGCTAATGAGCAGTTCTTC. Translated, it gives CASSPTTANEQFF.